The 23 T cell receptor beta chains reported below all come from one sample, sequenced in a study of T cell repertoires in cytomegalovirus infection. Their specific antigens are unknown. TCRdb called the reads again in MiXCR, with one record for every CDR3 protein. The sample records about a million distinct CDR3 sequences, 31% being singletons. This material consisted of cultured CD8+ T cells from PBMCs, taken from culture after CMV antigen stimulation. The receptors stem from a human donor in good health (CMV status not recorded). Some clones in this sample may be carry-over from other donors' samples.

This clonotype has only a few counts. The rearrangement links TRBV4-3 to TRBJ2-2; D gene uncertain. The CDR3 spans 16 residues. With 0 bases removed from V and 3 bases from J, the gap between germline ends came to 11 bases. The germline gives CDR1 LGHNA, CDR2 YSLEER. The CDR3 DNA sequence: TGCGCCAGCAGCCAAGATACAGCCACGGACACCGGGGAGCTGTTTTTT. Its translation: CASSQDTATDTGELFF.

On this clonotype itself: A much more abundant neighbour one base away suggests this may be a read error. The CDR3 does not close with the conserved phenylalanine or tryptophan, likely indicating a read error. The chain combines TRBV7-6 with TRBJ2-1, with 8 bases lining up with TRBD2. This CDR3 has 16 residues. J was trimmed by 2 bases and V by 2 bases; bases with no gene match: 5. Germline CDR1 is SGHVS and CDR2 is FNYEAQ. The CDR3: CASSLWGSGAYNEQFC. The CDR3, as DNA: TGTGCCAGCAGCTTATGGGGTAGCGGGGCCTACAATGAGCAGTTCTGC.

At least ten counts were recorded for this clonotype. The chain recombines TRBV7-2 with TRBJ2-5; possible D gene TRBD2, 5 bases. V was trimmed by 4 bases and J by 1 base, leaving 10 bases between them. This CDR3 has 14 amino acids. CDR1 and CDR2 (germline): SGHTA, FQGNSA. The CDR3 loop is CASSSTILQETQYF. In DNA form, the CDR3 reads TGTGCCAGCAGCTCGACTATCCTCCAAGAGACCCAGTACTTC.

The rearrangement links TRBV19 to TRBJ1-1; no reliable D call. Germline assignment: CDR1 LNHDA and CDR2 SQIVND (reference sequence). V was cut by 2 bases and J by 3 bases, with 7 bases left in between. The CDR3 spans 13 residues. The CDR3 nucleotides read TGTGCCAGTAGTATACTGGTATACACTGAAGCTTTCTTT. Protein: CASSILVYTEAFF. Together with reference TRBV19 and TRBJ1-1, the CDR3 gives the full variable domain: DGGITQSPKYLFRKEGQNVTLSCEQNLNHDAMYWYRQDPGQGLRLIYYSQIVNDFQKGDIAEGYSVSREKKESFPLTVTSAQKNPTAFYLCASSILVYTEAFFGQGTRLTVV.

V gene TRBV10-1 combines with J gene TRBJ2-1; D ambiguous. Germline V gives CDR1 WNHNN, CDR2 SYGVQD (reference sequence). The length of the CDR3 is 17 residues. V lost 3 bases and J lost 5, with 20 bases in between. The CDR3: CASSERVHDPEDNEQFF. Here the CDR3 DNA reads TGCGCCAGCAGTGAAAGAGTCCACGACCCCGAAGACAATGAGCAGTTCTTC.

V is TRBV7-9 and J is TRBJ2-1; TRBD1 matches at 7 bases. V shed 1 base and J 7 bases; nucleotides not matched to a gene: 4. The CDR3 runs 14 residues. CDR1 SEHNR and CDR2 FQNEAQ come from the germline V gene (reference sequence). CDR3 DNA sequence: TGTGCCAGCAGCTTAGAGGGGGCGCTAAATGAGCAGTTCTTC. As protein: CASSLEGALNEQFF.

On this clonotype itself: Just one base apart from a much larger clone, this may be a read error. DNA of the CDR3: TGTGCCAACAGCTTATATCCCAGGGCTGGCGAAAAACTGTTTTTT. Protein sequence: CANSLYPRAGEKLFF. The chain joins TRBV7-6 to TRBJ1-4, with a tentative D call TRBD1 (5 bases). The length of the CDR3 is 15 residues. Per the germline V gene, CDR1 is SGHVS and CDR2 is FNYEAQ.

A few counts support this clonotype. The chain is built from TRBV15 and TRBJ2-1; maybe TRBD2 (5 bases). In germline, CDR1 is LNHNV, CDR2 YYDKDF (reference sequence). Trimming removed 1 base from V and 10 bases from J, with 8 bases in between. This CDR3 spans 12 amino acids. The CDR3 sequence: CATSRGGGEQFF. DNA of the CDR3: TGTGCCACCAGCAGAGGCGGAGGCGAGCAGTTCTTC.

This clonotype occurred many times. The chain uses TRBV7-2 and TRBJ1-2; D is ambiguous. V was trimmed by 5 bases and J by 6 bases, leaving 16 bases between them. Germline V CDR1 and CDR2: SGHTA, FQGNSA. The CDR3 length is 14 residues. The CDR3 DNA reads as TGTGCCAGCAGCCCGCCTTTAGGGTTTGATGGCTACACCTTC. The encoded protein is CASSPPLGFDGYTF. Looking up the rest from reference TRBV7-2 and TRBJ1-2 gives the full variable domain: GAGVSQSPSNKVTEKGKDVELRCDPISGHTALYWYRQSLGQGLEFLIYFQGNSAPDKSGLPSDRFSAERTGGSVSTLTIQRTQQEDSAVYLCASSPPLGFDGYTFGSGTRLTVV.

This chain's CDR3 is CATSENGREGEYGNQPQHF. DNA for the CDR3: TGTGCCACCAGTGAAAACGGCAGGGAAGGCGAGTATGGCAATCAGCCCCAGCATTTT. The V call is TRBV24-1, the J call TRBJ1-5; TRBD1 might be the D (5 bases). This CDR3 is built from 19 residues. CDR1 KGHDR and CDR2 SFDVKD come from the germline V gene. The ends were cut back, 4 bases at V and 2 bases at J, with 23 bases in the middle.

As concerns this clonotype: This may come from a read error, since a much larger clone is one base off. This chain uses TRBV7-6 with TRBJ1-1; D is uncertain. V was cut by 3 bases and J by 6 bases, with 5 bases left in between. Germline V lookup: CDR1 SGHVS, CDR2 FNYEAQ. The CDR3 runs to 11 residues. CDR3 nucleotide sequence: TGTGCCAGCAGCTTCAATCCTGAAGCTTTCTTT. As protein: CASSFNPEAFF.

This rearrangement joins TRBV5-4 to TRBJ2-3; 12 bases agree with TRBD1. V gave up 4 bases and J gave up 5 bases; unmatched junction bases: 8. The germline gives CDR1 SGHNT, CDR2 YYREEE (reference sequence). CDR3 length equals 16 residues. The CDR3 DNA follows: TGTGCCAGCAGCATAATAGGGACAGGGGGCAGAGATACGCAGTATTTT. It codes for CASSIIGTGGRDTQYF.

The V call is TRBV6-5, the J call TRBJ2-1; TRBD2 agrees at 9 bases. The germline CDR1 and CDR2 sequences are MNHEY and SVGAGI. CDR3 length: 15 residues. After removal of 2 bases from V and 9 bases from J, the junction contained 8 bases not matched to a gene. The CDR3 reads CASSYRLAGNGEQFF. In DNA, the CDR3 is TGTGCCAGCAGTTACAGGCTAGCGGGGAACGGTGAGCAGTTCTTC.

The chain has TRBV6-1 and TRBJ1-1; weak D call: TRBD1 (5 bases). CDR3 length equals 14 residues. The V gene lost 5 bases and the J gene lost 2 bases, with 12 bases spanning the gap. Germline V gene sequence: CDR1 MNHNS, CDR2 SASEGT. CDR3 sequence (DNA): TGTGCCAGCAGTTATATTGGGGCCAACACTGAAGCTTTCTTT. This translates into CASSYIGANTEAFF.

There are a few counts of this clonotype. The rearrangement links TRBV20-1 to TRBJ1-4, with D possibly matching TRBD1 (6 bases). CDR1 is DFQATT, CDR2 SNEGSKA, per germline (reference sequence). Trimming removed 5 bases at V and 8 bases at J, with 9 bases between. The CDR3 extends over 11 amino acids. The CDR3 here is CSAPGEEKLFF. The CDR3 DNA reads TGCAGTGCTCCAGGGGAGGAAAAACTGTTTTTT.

This rearrangement joins TRBV5-5 to TRBJ2-7; tentatively, D is TRBD1 (5 bases). The CDR3 sequence is 11 residues long. Germline V lookup: CDR1 SGHKS, CDR2 YYEKEE (reference sequence). The V gene lost 6 bases and the J gene lost 4 bases, with 8 bases spanning the gap. CDR3 coding DNA: TGTGCCAGCATGACAGAGTACGAGCAGTACTTC. Its protein is CASMTEYEQYF.

J is TRBJ2-5 and V is TRBV6-5; 8 bases line up with TRBD2. Per germline, CDR1 MNHEY and CDR2 SVGAGI. V was clipped by 5 bases and J by 1 base; unmatched bases: 6. This CDR3 is built from 15 residues. CDR3 sequence reads: CASSQTSARQETQYF. CDR3 nucleotide sequence: TGTGCCAGCAGTCAGACTAGCGCCCGCCAAGAGACCCAGTACTTC.

J is TRBJ1-1 and V is TRBV29-1; D is ambiguous. The germline V and J ends were trimmed by 4 bases and 1 base, with 7 bases remaining between them. CDR1 and CDR2 from the germline V gene are SQVTM and ANQGSEA. The CDR3 contains 12 residues. The CDR3 spells CSVVGGNTEAFF. In nucleotides, the CDR3 is TGCAGCGTTGTGGGCGGGAACACTGAAGCTTTCTTT. Combining the CDR3 with reference TRBV29-1 and TRBJ1-1 gives the whole variable domain SAVISQKPSRDICQRGTSLTIQCQVDSQVTMMFWYRQQPGQSLTLIATANQGSEATYESGFVIDKFPISRPNLTFSTLTVSNMSPEDSSIYLCSVVGGNTEAFFGQGTRLTVV.

This clonotype was recorded a few times. This chain joins TRBV7-8 and TRBJ1-5; D not certain. The CDR3 is 14 amino acids. The V gene's germline CDR1 is SGHVS and CDR2 FQNEAQ. V was trimmed by 5 bases and J by 7 bases, leaving 15 bases between them. The CDR3 here is CASSPPSSGQPQHF. DNA for the CDR3: TGTGCCAGCAGCCCCCCCTCCAGTGGGCAGCCCCAGCATTTT.

Note on this clonotype: A clone one base away is much larger, so this may be a read error. V and J are TRBV19 and TRBJ1-1; no firm D call. The CDR3 covers 11 residues. CDR1 LNHDA and CDR2 SQIVND come from the germline V gene (reference sequence). The CDR3 bases are TGTGTCAGTAGTATTGGGGCTGAAGCTTTCTTT. Protein: CVSSIGAEAFF.

V usage is TRBV10-3 and J usage is TRBJ1-5; D is uncertain. The CDR3 covers 19 residues. Germline assignment: CDR1 ENHRY and CDR2 SYGVKD. The V end was cut by 3 bases, the J end by 0 bases, with 21 bases between. The CDR3 here is CAISEVRHQIRYSNQPQHF. CDR3 in DNA: TGTGCCATCAGTGAAGTCAGACACCAAATCCGGTATAGCAATCAGCCCCAGCATTTT.

The chain carries TRBV4-1 and TRBJ1-1; no reliable D call. The CDR3 sequence is 14 residues long. Trimming shortened V by 7 bases and J by 1 base, and 13 bases separated the two germline ends. The germline CDR1 and CDR2 sequences are MGHRA and YSYEKL. The CDR3 DNA follows: TGCGCCAGCACCCCACGGAACGGGAACACTGAAGCTTTCTTT. This sequence encodes CASTPRNGNTEAFF.

This CDR3 is CASSPGAIANQPQHF. DNA for the CDR3: TGTGCCAGCAGTCCCGGGGCGATCGCCAATCAGCCCCAGCATTTT. The rearrangement joins TRBV6-5 to TRBJ1-5, with D perhaps TRBD1 (5 bases). The CDR3 is made up of 15 amino acids. Germline CDR1 is MNHEY and CDR2 is SVGAGI. Trimming shortened V by 5 bases and J by 3 bases, and 14 bases separated the two germline ends.